These T cell receptor beta chains were read from a single sample in a study of blood T cell repertoires in COVID-19. The data were produced by immunoSEQ multiplex PCR, yet TCRdb's version contains in-frame clones alone and is incomplete. The table records fewer than 70,000 clones, roughly 84% of them present only once. Sequencing used peripheral blood. The receptors originated from a man between 50 and 59 years old with active COVID-19. The CDR3 runs from the conserved cysteine through the conserved F or W. Fields, in order: V gene, CDR3 length, D gene, J gene, clone size, CDR3 protein, CDR3 DNA. A D gene is named only where the DNA matches it firmly. A clone size is listed for some rows: how often the clone was seen (once, few, many), or a class if it is expanded.

>TRBV28|13|-|TRBJ1-5|-
CASSLLNPGYQHF
TGTGCCAGCAGTTTACTAAACCCGGGATACCAGCATTTT
>TRBV30|16|TRBD1|TRBJ1-2|-
CAWRRTGSYRLYGYTF
TGTGCCTGGAGAAGGACAGGGTCCTATAGACTCTATGGCTACACCTTC
>TRBV5-1|14|-|TRBJ1-2|-
CASSLGPGNYGYTF
TGCGCCAGCAGCTTAGGCCCAGGGAACTATGGCTACACCTTC
>TRBV5-1|15|TRBD2|TRBJ2-7|-
CASSRGLAVSYEQYF
TGCGCCAGCAGCAGGGGACTAGCGGTCTCCTACGAGCAGTACTTC
>TRBV9|16|TRBD2|TRBJ2-2|-
CASSVTSGRATGELFF
TGTGCCAGCAGCGTAACTAGCGGGAGGGCCACCGGGGAGCTGTTTTTT
>TRBV2|13|TRBD1|TRBJ2-1|-
CASSPRTGNEQFF
TGTGCCAGCAGTCCCCGGACAGGGAATGAGCAGTTCTTC
>TRBV7-2|16|TRBD2|TRBJ2-7|few
CASSHPGLAGVYEQYF
TGTGCCAGCAGTCACCCGGGACTAGCGGGCGTTTACGAGCAGTACTTC
>TRBV7-9|17|-|TRBJ2-3|-
CASSLDSSGASTDTQYF
TGTGCCAGCAGCTTAGACAGTAGCGGAGCAAGCACAGATACGCAGTATTTT
>TRBV13|14|TRBD1|TRBJ2-2|-
CACGQGINTGELFF
TGTGCCTGCGGACAGGGGATCAACACCGGGGAGCTGTTTTTT
>TRBV6-5|15|TRBD2|TRBJ2-5|many
CASRTGLAGAETQYF
TGTGCCAGCAGGACAGGACTAGCGGGAGCAGAGACCCAGTACTTC
>TRBV5-1|15|-|TRBJ2-3|-
CASSIPTGGTDTQYF
TGCGCCAGCAGCATACCGACAGGAGGCACAGATACGCAGTATTTT
>TRBV18|12|-|TRBJ2-3|-
CASSPVTDTQYF
TGTGCCAGCTCACCCGTCACAGATACGCAGTATTTT
>TRBV7-9|12|-|TRBJ2-2|few
CASSLNTGELFF
TGTGCCAGCAGCCTTAACACCGGGGAGCTGTTTTTT
>TRBV15|14|TRBD1|TRBJ2-2|-
CATSGQGNTGELFF
TGTGCCACCAGCGGACAGGGGAACACCGGGGAGCTGTTTTTT
>TRBV21-1|14|-|TRBJ2-7|-
CASSKVQAAYEQYF
TGTGCCAGCAGCAAAGTGCAGGCCGCCTACGAGCAGTACTTC
>TRBV10-1|14|TRBD1|TRBJ2-2|-
CASSRQGEAGELFF
TGCGCCAGCAGCCGACAGGGGGAGGCCGGGGAGCTGTTTTTT
>TRBV11-3|15|TRBD2|TRBJ2-1|once
CASSVGAGGPYEQFF
TGTGCCAGCAGTGTGGGAGCGGGAGGGCCCTATGAGCAGTTCTTC
>TRBV4-1|18|TRBD2|TRBJ2-3|few
CASSQVLSPLAGGDTQYF
TGCGCCAGCAGCCAAGTATTGTCCCCCCTAGCGGGAGGAGATACGCAGTATTTT
>TRBV7-2|12|-|TRBJ2-3|-
CASSLAQNTQYF
TGTGCCAGCAGCTTAGCCCAGAATACGCAGTATTTT
>TRBV13|15|TRBD1|TRBJ1-2|-
CASIQIDRGLSGYTF
TGTGCCAGCATCCAAATCGACAGGGGGCTCAGCGGCTACACCTTC
>TRBV7-2|15|TRBD2|TRBJ2-3|-
CASSLTGGLVDTQYF
TGTGCCAGCAGCTTAACGGGAGGCTTGGTAGATACGCAGTATTTT
>TRBV7-2|16|-|TRBJ2-3|once
CASSPQGRISPDTQYF
TGTGCCAGCAGCCCTCAGGGGCGCATCAGCCCAGATACGCAGTATTTT
>TRBV2|14|TRBD2|TRBJ2-2|-
CASRGGKATGELFF
TGTGCCAGCAGGGGAGGGAAGGCCACCGGGGAGCTGTTTTTT
>TRBV12-5|15|-|TRBJ1-1|-
CASGLGKGSGTEAFF
TGTGCTAGTGGTTTGGGAAAGGGGTCAGGCACTGAAGCTTTCTTT
>TRBV5-4|16|TRBD2|TRBJ2-3|-
CASCPRTSGGAAAQYF
TGTGCCAGCTGCCCCCGGACTAGCGGGGGGGCCGCGGCGCAGTATTTT
>TRBV5-1|16|TRBD1|TRBJ2-2|few
CASRHWTGVNTGELFF
TGCGCCAGCAGACACTGGACAGGGGTTAACACCGGGGAGCTGTTTTTT
>TRBV2|14|TRBD1|TRBJ1-1|-
CASSVTQGAIEAFF
TGTGCCAGCAGTGTTACCCAGGGGGCGATTGAAGCTTTCTTT
>TRBV3-1/TRBV3-2|15|-|TRBJ2-3|-
CASSQGIWGTDTQYF
TGTGCCAGCAGCCAGGGCATATGGGGCACAGATACGCAGTATTTT
>TRBV5-1|15|TRBD2|TRBJ2-3|-
CASSPGGPYTDTQYF
TGCGCCAGCAGCCCGGGAGGGCCTTACACAGATACGCAGTATTTT
>TRBV2|13|-|TRBJ1-5|medium-sized
CASAPGGIRPQHF
TGTGCCAGCGCCCCCGGGGGGATTCGGCCCCAGCATTTT
>TRBV14|15|-|TRBJ2-5|-
CASSPGSRGEETQYF
TGTGCCAGCAGCCCGGGGTCCAGGGGGGAGGAGACCCAGTACTTC
>TRBV7-2|15|TRBD1|TRBJ1-2|once
CASSQGQGANYGYTF
TGTGCCAGCAGCCAAGGACAGGGGGCTAACTATGGCTACACCTTC
>TRBV9|18|TRBD1|TRBJ1-1|-
CASSGRDRRRPLNTEAFF
TGTGCCAGCAGCGGCCGGGACAGGCGTAGGCCGTTGAACACTGAAGCTTTCTTT